The entry below describes one T cell receptor beta chain. TCRdb keeps only in-frame clones here, not all; method: immunoSEQ multiplex PCR. The sample yields approximately 130,000 clones, 92% seen once. This entry comes from a study of T cell responses to AZD1222 COVID-19 vaccine. Trimming took 3 bases from V and 1 from J; bases not matched to a gene: 2. The CDR3 spans 15 residues. CDR1 is SGHVS, CDR2 FNYEAQ, per germline. The clonotype originates from an adult who received the AZD1222 COVID-19 vaccine. Here the sequenced sample was peripheral blood, taken 28 days after the second AZD1222 dose. The rearrangement joins TRBV7-6 to TRBJ2-7; 11 bases are a match to TRBD1. CDR3 loop: CASSFGTGGSYEQYF. Here the CDR3 DNA reads TGTGCCAGCAGCTTCGGGACAGGGGGTTCCTACGAGCAGTACTTC. The full variable domain, rest sourced from reference TRBV7-6 and TRBJ2-7, is GAGVSQSPRYKVTKRGQDVALRCDPISGHVSLYWYRQALGQGPEFLTYFNYEAQQDKSGLPNDRFSAERPEGSISTLTIQRTEQRDSAMYRCASSFGTGGSYEQYFGPGTRLTVT.